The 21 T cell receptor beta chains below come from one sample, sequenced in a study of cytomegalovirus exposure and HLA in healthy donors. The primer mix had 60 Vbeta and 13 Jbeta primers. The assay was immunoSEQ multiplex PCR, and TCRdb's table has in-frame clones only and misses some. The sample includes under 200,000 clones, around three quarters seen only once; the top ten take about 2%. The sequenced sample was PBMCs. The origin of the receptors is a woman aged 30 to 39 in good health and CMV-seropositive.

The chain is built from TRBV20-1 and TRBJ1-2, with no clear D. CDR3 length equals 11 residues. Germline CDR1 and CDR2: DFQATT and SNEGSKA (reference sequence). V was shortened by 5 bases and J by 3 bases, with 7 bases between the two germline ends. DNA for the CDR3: TGCAGTGCTCTAAGCCACTATGGCTACACCTTC. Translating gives CSALSHYGYTF.

This CDR3 reads CASSLGRGRTANEQFF. The CDR3 nucleotides are TGTGCCAGCAGCTTAGGCAGGGGGCGCACGGCCAATGAGCAGTTCTTC. V is TRBV11-3 and J is TRBJ2-1, with TRBD1 matching over 8 bases. The CDR3 runs 16 residues. The germline gives CDR1 SGHNT, CDR2 YENEEA. After removal of 1 base from V and 6 bases from J, the junction contained 8 bases not matched to a gene.

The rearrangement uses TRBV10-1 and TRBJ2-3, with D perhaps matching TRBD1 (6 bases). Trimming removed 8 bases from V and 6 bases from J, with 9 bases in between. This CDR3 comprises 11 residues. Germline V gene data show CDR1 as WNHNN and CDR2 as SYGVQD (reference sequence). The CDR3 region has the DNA TGCGCCAGCGGCCAGGGGGATACGCAGTATTTT. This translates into CASGQGDTQYF.

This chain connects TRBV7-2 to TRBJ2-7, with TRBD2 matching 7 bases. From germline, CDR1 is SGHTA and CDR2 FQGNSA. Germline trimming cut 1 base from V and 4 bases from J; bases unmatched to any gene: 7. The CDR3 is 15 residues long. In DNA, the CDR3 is TGTGCCAGCAGCTTAGGGGCGGGAGTAAGGTACGAGCAGTACTTC. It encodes CASSLGAGVRYEQYF.

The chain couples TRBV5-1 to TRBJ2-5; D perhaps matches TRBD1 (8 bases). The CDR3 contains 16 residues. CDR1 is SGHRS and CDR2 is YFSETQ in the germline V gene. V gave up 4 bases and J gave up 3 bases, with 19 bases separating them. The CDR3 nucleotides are TGCGCCAGCAGCGGGATGACAGGGGAGGGGGAAGAGACCCAGTACTTC. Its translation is CASSGMTGEGEETQYF.

CDR3 nucleotide sequence: TGCGCCAGCAGCCTGGACAGGGCTGGAAACACCATATATTTT. Protein sequence: CASSLDRAGNTIYF. The chain has TRBV5-1 and TRBJ1-3, with 8 bases fitting TRBD1. J gave up 2 bases and V 4 bases, and 2 bases lay outside the gene matches. This CDR3 is 14 amino acids long. Per the germline V gene, CDR1 is SGHRS and CDR2 is YFSETQ.

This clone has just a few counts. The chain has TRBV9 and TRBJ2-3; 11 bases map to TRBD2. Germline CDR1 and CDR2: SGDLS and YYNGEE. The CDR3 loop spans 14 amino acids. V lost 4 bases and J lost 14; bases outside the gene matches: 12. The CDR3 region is CASSPRGLAGGWYF. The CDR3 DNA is TGTGCCAGCAGCCCACGAGGACTAGCGGGTGGGTGGTATTTT.

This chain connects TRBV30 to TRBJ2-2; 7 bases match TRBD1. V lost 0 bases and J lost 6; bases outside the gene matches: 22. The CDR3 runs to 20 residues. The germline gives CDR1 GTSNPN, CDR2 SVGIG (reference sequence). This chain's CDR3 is CAWSVRDRRGPAVRSGELFF. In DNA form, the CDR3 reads TGTGCCTGGAGTGTACGGGACCGAAGGGGGCCGGCGGTTCGTTCCGGGGAGCTGTTTTTT.

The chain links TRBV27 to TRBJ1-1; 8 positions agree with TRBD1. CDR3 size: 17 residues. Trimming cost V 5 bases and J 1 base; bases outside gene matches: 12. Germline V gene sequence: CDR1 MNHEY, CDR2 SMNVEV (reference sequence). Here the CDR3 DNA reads TGTGCCAGCAGTCGAAATGGACAGGGATGGGGGAACACTGAAGCTTTCTTT. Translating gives CASSRNGQGWGNTEAFF.

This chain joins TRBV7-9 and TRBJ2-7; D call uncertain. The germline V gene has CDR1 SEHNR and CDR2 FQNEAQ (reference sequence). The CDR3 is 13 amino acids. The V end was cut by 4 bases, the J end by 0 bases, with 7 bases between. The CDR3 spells CASSSVSSYEQYF. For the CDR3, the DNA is TGTGCCAGCAGCTCCGTTAGCTCCTACGAGCAGTACTTC. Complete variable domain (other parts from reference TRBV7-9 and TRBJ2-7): DTGVSQNPRHKITKRGQNVTFRCDPISEHNRLYWYRQTLGQGPEFLTYFQNEAQLEKSRLLSDRFSAERPKGSFSTLEIQRTEQGDSAMYLCASSSVSSYEQYFGPGTRLTVT.

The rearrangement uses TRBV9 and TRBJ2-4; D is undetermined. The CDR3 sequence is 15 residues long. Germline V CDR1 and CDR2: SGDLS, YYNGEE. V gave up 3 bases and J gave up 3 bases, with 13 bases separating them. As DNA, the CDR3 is TGTGCCAGCAGCGCCCACACAGATTTCAAAAACATTCAGTACTTC. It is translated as CASSAHTDFKNIQYF.

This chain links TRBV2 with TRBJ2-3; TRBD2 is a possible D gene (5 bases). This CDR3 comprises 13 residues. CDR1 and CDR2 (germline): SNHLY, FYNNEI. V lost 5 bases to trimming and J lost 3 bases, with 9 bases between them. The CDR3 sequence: CASSSLATDTQYF. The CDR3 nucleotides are TGTGCCAGCAGTAGCCTAGCTACAGATACGCAGTATTTT.

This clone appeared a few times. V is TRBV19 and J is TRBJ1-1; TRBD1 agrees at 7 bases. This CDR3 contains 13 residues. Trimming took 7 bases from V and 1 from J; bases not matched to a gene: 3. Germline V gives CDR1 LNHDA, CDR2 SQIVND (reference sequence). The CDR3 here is CASTDRTNTEAFF. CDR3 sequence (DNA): TGTGCCAGTACGGACAGGACGAACACTGAAGCTTTCTTT.

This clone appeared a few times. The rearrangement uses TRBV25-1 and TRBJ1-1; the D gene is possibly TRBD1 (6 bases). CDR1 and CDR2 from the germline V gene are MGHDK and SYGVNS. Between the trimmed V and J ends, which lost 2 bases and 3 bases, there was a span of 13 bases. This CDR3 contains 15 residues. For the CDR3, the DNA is TGTGCCAGCAGTGAACCAGAACAGGGTGACACTGAAGCTTTCTTT. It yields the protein CASSEPEQGDTEAFF.

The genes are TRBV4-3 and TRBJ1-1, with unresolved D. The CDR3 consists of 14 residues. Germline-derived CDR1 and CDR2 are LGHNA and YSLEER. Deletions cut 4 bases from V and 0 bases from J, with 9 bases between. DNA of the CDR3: TGCGCCAGCAGCCTCGGAGGACTGAACACTGAAGCTTTCTTT. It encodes CASSLGGLNTEAFF.

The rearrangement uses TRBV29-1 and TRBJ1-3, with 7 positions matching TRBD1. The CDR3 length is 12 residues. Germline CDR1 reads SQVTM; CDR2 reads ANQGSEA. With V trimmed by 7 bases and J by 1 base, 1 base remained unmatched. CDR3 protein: CSAGGSGNTIYF. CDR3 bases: TGCAGCGCAGGGGGGTCTGGAAACACCATATATTTT. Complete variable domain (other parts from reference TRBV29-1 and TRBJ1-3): SAVISQKPSRDICQRGTSLTIQCQVDSQVTMMFWYRQQPGQSLTLIATANQGSEATYESGFVIDKFPISRPNLTFSTLTVSNMSPEDSSIYLCSAGGSGNTIYFGEGSWLTVV.

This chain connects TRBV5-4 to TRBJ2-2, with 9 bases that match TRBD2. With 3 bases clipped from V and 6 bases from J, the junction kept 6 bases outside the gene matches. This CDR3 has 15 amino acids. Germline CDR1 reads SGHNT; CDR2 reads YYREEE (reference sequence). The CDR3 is CASSSRTSVPGELFF. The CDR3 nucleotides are TGTGCCAGCAGCTCCAGGACTAGCGTCCCCGGGGAGCTGTTTTTT.

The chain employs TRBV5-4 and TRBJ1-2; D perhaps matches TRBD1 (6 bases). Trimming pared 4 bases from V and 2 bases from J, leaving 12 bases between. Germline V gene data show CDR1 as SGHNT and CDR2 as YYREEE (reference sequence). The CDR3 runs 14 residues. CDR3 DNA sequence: TGTGCCAGCAGCGTAGGACAGACGAACTATGGCTACACCTTC. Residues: CASSVGQTNYGYTF. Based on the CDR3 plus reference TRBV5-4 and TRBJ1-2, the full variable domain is ETGVTQSPTHLIKTRGQQVTLRCSSQSGHNTVSWYQQALGQGPQFIFQYYREEENGRGNFPPRFSGLQFPNYSSELNVNALELDDSALYLCASSVGQTNYGYTFGSGTRLTVV.

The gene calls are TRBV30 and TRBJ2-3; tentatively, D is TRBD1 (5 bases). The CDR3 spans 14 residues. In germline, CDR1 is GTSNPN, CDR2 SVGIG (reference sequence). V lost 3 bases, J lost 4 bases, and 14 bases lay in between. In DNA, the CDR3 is TGTGCCTGGAGGTATACAAGGGGCCCAGATACGCAGTATTTT. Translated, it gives CAWRYTRGPDTQYF. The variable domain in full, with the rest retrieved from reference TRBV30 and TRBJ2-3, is SQTIHQWPATLVQPVGSPLSLECTVEGTSNPNLYWYRQAAGRGLQLLFYSVGIGQISSEVPQNLSASRPQDRQFILSSKKLLLSDSGFYLCAWRYTRGPDTQYFGPGTRLTVL.

The CDR3 spells CASSPLGAWDTQYF. In DNA form, the CDR3 reads TGTGCCAGCAGCCCTTTAGGGGCGTGGGATACGCAGTATTTT. This chain joins TRBV7-9 and TRBJ2-3; a possible D gene is TRBD1 (5 bases). This CDR3 has 14 amino acids. The germline CDR1 and CDR2 sequences are SEHNR and FQNEAQ (reference sequence). Trimming cost V 5 bases and J 6 bases, with 15 bases left between them.

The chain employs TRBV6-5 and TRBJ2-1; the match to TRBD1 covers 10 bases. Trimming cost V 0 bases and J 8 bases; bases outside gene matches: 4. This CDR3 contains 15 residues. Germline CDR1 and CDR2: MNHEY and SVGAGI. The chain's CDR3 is CASSYSGQGRDEQFF. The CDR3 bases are TGTGCCAGCAGTTACTCGGGACAGGGGCGGGATGAGCAGTTCTTC.